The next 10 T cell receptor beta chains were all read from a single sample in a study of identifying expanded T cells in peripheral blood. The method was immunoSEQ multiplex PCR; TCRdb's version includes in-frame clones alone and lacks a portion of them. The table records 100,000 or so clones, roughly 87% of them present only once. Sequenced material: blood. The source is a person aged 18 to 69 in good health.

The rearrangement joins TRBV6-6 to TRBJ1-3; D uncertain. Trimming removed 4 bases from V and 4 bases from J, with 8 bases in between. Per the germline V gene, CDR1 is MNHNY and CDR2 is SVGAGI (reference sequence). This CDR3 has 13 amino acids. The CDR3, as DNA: TGTGCCAGCAGTTTGGCTTCGGGAAACACCATATATTTT. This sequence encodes CASSLASGNTIYF.

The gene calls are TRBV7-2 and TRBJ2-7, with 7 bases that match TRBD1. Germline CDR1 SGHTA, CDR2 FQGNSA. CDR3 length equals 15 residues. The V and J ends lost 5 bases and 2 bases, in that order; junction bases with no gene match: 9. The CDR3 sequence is CASSLNLQGAYEQYF. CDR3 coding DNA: TGTGCCAGCAGCCTCAACCTCCAGGGGGCCTACGAGCAGTACTTC.

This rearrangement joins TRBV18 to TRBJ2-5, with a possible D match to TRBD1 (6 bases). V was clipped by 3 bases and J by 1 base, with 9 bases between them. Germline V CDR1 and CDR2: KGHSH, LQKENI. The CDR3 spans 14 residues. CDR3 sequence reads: CASSPGAGQETQYF. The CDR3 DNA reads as TGTGCCAGCTCACCGGGGGCGGGCCAAGAGACCCAGTACTTC.

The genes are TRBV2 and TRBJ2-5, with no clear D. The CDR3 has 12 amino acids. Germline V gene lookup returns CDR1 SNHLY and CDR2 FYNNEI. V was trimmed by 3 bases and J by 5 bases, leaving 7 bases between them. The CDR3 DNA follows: TGTGCCAGCAGTGAGCAGGAGGAGACCCAGTACTTC. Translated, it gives CASSEQEETQYF.

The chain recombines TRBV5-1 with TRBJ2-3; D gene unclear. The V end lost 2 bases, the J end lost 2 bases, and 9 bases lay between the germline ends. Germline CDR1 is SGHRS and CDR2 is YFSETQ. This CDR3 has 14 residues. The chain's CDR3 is CASSFSGSTDTQYF. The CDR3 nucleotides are TGCGCCAGCAGCTTCTCCGGTTCCACAGATACGCAGTATTTT.

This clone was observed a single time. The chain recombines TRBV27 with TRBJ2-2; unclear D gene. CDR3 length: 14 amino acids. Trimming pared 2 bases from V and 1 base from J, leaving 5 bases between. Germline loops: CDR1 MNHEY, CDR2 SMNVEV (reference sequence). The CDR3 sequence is CASSLNRNTGELFF. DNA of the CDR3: TGTGCCAGCAGTTTAAACAGGAACACCGGGGAGCTGTTTTTT.

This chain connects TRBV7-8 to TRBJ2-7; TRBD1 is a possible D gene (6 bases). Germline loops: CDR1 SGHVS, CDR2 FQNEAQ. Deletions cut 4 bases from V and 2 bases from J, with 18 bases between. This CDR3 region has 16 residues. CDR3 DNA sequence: TGTGCCAGCAGCTCGACAGGCGACCCATTCACCTACGAGCAGTACTTC. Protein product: CASSSTGDPFTYEQYF.

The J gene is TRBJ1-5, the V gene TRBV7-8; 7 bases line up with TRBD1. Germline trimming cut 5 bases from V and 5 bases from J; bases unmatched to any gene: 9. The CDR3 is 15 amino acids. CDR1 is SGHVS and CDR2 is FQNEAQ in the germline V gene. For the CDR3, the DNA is TGTGCCAGCAGCCCTTCGACAGGGTTGGATCAGCCCCAGCATTTT. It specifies CASSPSTGLDQPQHF.

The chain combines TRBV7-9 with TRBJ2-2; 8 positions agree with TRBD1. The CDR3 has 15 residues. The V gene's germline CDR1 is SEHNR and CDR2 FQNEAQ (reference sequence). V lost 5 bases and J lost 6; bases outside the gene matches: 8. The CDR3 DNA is TGTGCCAGCAGCCCGGACAGGGTATCGCCCGGGGAGCTGTTTTTT. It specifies CASSPDRVSPGELFF.

The CDR3: CASSPVFNEKLFF. The CDR3 DNA sequence: TGCGCCAGCAGCCCCGTCTTTAATGAAAAACTGTTTTTT. The gene calls are TRBV4-3 and TRBJ1-4; D unclear. The CDR3 totals 13 residues. Germline CDR1 reads LGHNA; CDR2 reads YSLEER. V was clipped by 4 bases and J by 4 bases, with 7 bases between them.